The source of this T cell receptor beta chain is a study of blood T cell repertoires in COVID-19. The table came from immunoSEQ multiplex PCR; TCRdb's copy has only in-frame clones and leaves some out. The sample holds fewer than 350,000 clones, more than 85% seen once. Germline-derived CDR1 and CDR2 are SQVTM and ANQGSEA. V dropped 4 bases and J dropped 0 bases, with 6 bases sitting between them. This CDR3 has 12 residues. The chain couples TRBV29-1 to TRBJ1-2; D remains unclear. The clonotype was recovered from a man between 35 and 55 years old with acute or convalescent COVID-19. The sample comprised peripheral blood. The CDR3 region is CSVVATNYGYTF. CDR3 nucleotide sequence: TGCAGCGTTGTGGCCACTAACTATGGCTACACCTTC.